The present T cell receptor beta chain was sequenced within a study of blood T cells in healthy people across ages. Study conclusions and caveats: Comparison with aged donors showed that long-lived donors had more naive CD4+ cells and higher diversity.

This clonotype was detected ten times or more. Its antigen is currently unknown. This CDR3 is 11 amino acids long. In germline, CDR1 is SEHNR, CDR2 FQNEAQ (reference sequence). Trimming took off 2 bases at V and 6 bases at J, with 4 bases between the two ends. Through a sample-barcoded 5' primer and a J-beta primer mix, a second PCR was run for about 6 to 11 cycles. TCRdb reprocessed the 5' RACE reads with MiXCR, giving one entry per CDR3 protein. The top ten hold over 7% of the sample, which has some 1.5 million distinct CDR3 sequences, 28% seen once. The chain employs TRBV7-9 and TRBJ1-2; D remains unclear. This receptor was taken from a woman aged 25 to 39 in good health. Sequenced sample: blood. CDR3 in amino acids: CASSLTDGYTF. CDR3 sequence (DNA): TGTGCCAGCAGCTTAACAGATGGCTACACCTTC.